These 20 T cell receptor beta chains came from one sample sequenced in a study of cytomegalovirus exposure and HLA in healthy donors. Primers: 60 Vbeta forward and 13 Jbeta reverse. Measured with immunoSEQ multiplex PCR; TCRdb has only the in-frame clones, and not every one. With 56,000 or so clones in the sample, the ten largest clones hold about 25%. Sequencing was performed on PBMCs. The receptor set was obtained from a man aged 40-49 years in good health and CMV-seropositive.

The V gene is TRBV21-1, the J gene TRBJ1-5; TRBD1 is the table's D call, not checked against the DNA. TRBV21-1 is marked as a pseudogene. CDR3 length: 17 residues. CDR3 sequence (DNA): TGTGCCAGCAGCAAAGAGGGGGTGAACCCCACCAATCAGCCCCAGCATTTT. Amino acid sequence: CASSKEGVNPTNQPQHF.

The chain is built from TRBV7-3 and TRBJ2-5; D may be TRBD1 (5 bases). The CDR3 sequence is 16 residues long. V shed 1 base and J shed 5 bases, with 17 bases lying between them. The germline V gene encodes CDR1 SGHTA and CDR2 FQGTGA. CDR3 nucleotide sequence: TGTGCCAGCAGCTTAATCTCAGGACAATCAGGGGAGACCCAGTACTTC. It specifies CASSLISGQSGETQYF. The full variable domain, in which reference TRBV7-3 and TRBJ2-5 provide the parts outside the CDR3, is GAGVSQTPSNKVTEKGKYVELRCDPISGHTALYWYRQSLGQGPEFLIYFQGTGAADDSGLPNDRFFAVRPEGSVSTLKIQRTERGDSAVYLCASSLISGQSGETQYFGPGTRLLVL.

The chain recombines TRBV29-1 with TRBJ2-1; 14 nucleotides line up with TRBD2. The ends lost 6 bases at V and 6 bases at J; junction bases unmatched: 7. This CDR3 spans 15 amino acids. Germline V CDR1 and CDR2: SQVTM, ANQGSEA. The CDR3 here is CSVRLAGGPINEQFF. For the CDR3, the DNA is TGCAGCGTGAGACTAGCGGGAGGGCCAATCAATGAGCAGTTCTTC.

The rearrangement links TRBV5-1 to TRBJ1-1; 7 nucleotides line up with TRBD1. The germline CDR1 and CDR2 sequences are SGHRS and YFSETQ. The CDR3 consists of 13 residues. The V gene end was trimmed by 3 bases and the J gene end by 1 base; junction bases not matched to a gene: 0. The CDR3 bases are TGCGCCAGCAGCTACAGGGGGAACACTGAAGCTTTCTTT. Translating it yields CASSYRGNTEAFF.

Written as DNA, the CDR3 is TGTGCCAGCAGCTTAGGGTCGGTTAACACTGAAGCTTTCTTT. This translates into CASSLGSVNTEAFF. This chain uses TRBV7-9 with TRBJ1-1, with D unclear. Germline assignment: CDR1 SEHNR and CDR2 FQNEAQ (reference sequence). Between the trimmed V and J ends, which lost 1 base and 2 bases, there was a span of 8 bases. The CDR3 loop spans 14 amino acids.

The CDR3 here is CASRQGTTEAFF. In nucleotides, the CDR3 is TGTGCCAGCAGACAGGGTACCACTGAAGCTTTCTTT. The chain has TRBV6-5 and TRBJ1-1; tentatively, D is TRBD1 (6 bases). The CDR3 is made up of 12 amino acids. CDR1 is MNHEY and CDR2 is SVGAGI in the germline V gene. Trimming stripped 6 bases from V and 4 bases from J, with 9 bases between.

The chain carries TRBV5-1 and TRBJ1-2; 10 bases are a match to TRBD1. V dropped 4 bases and J dropped 2; count of bases not matched to a gene: 5. This CDR3 region has 15 residues. Germline V lookup: CDR1 SGHRS, CDR2 YFSETQ. The CDR3 nucleotides are TGCGCCAGCAGCAACCGACAGGGGGCAAACTATGGCTACACCTTC. Amino acid sequence: CASSNRQGANYGYTF.

V usage is TRBV5-5 and J usage is TRBJ2-7; D may be TRBD1 (5 bases). V was shortened by 4 bases and J by 2 bases, with 16 bases between the two germline ends. CDR1 and CDR2 (germline): SGHKS, YYEKEE (reference sequence). This CDR3 is built from 15 residues. The CDR3 protein is CASSPRSTDTYEQYF. The CDR3 nucleotides are TGTGCCAGCAGCCCCCGTTCGACAGATACCTACGAGCAGTACTTC.

V and J are TRBV9 and TRBJ2-7, with 7 nucleotides matching TRBD2. In germline, CDR1 is SGDLS, CDR2 YYNGEE. The CDR3 extends over 15 amino acids. Trimming removed 0 bases from V and 6 bases from J; junction bases left unmatched: 9. The DNA of the CDR3 is TGTGCCAGCAGCGTAGGTAGCGGGCCCTTGATCGAGCAGTACTTC. Translating gives CASSVGSGPLIEQYF.

This chain links TRBV6-6 with TRBJ1-1; a possible D gene is TRBD1 (6 bases). CDR3 length equals 13 residues. Germline CDR1 reads MNHNY; CDR2 reads SVGAGI (reference sequence). The V gene lost 5 bases and the J gene lost 5 bases, with 12 bases spanning the gap. The CDR3 region has the DNA TGTGCCAGCAGTACATTCACAGGGACTGAAGCTTTCTTT. Protein: CASSTFTGTEAFF.

The chain combines TRBV19 with TRBJ1-5; D might be TRBD1 (5 bases). CDR1 is LNHDA, CDR2 SQIVND, per germline (reference sequence). The CDR3 loop spans 16 amino acids. V lost 7 bases and J lost 2, with 18 bases in between. CDR3 residues: CASTPGEGRGNQPQHF. The CDR3 coding sequence is TGTGCCAGTACCCCGGGGGAGGGAAGGGGCAATCAGCCCCAGCATTTT.

The chain carries TRBV4-1 and TRBJ1-4; tentatively, D is TRBD1 (6 bases). CDR1 and CDR2 (germline): MGHRA, YSYEKL. The CDR3 totals 15 residues. V lost 0 bases, J lost 6 bases, and 11 bases lay in between. CDR3 nucleotide sequence: TGCGCCAGCAGCCAAGATGGGGGGGCGTATGAAAAACTGTTTTTT. This gives the protein CASSQDGGAYEKLFF.

The V gene is TRBV6-1, the J gene TRBJ1-5; D might be TRBD1 (6 bases). CDR1 and CDR2 from the germline V gene are MNHNS and SASEGT. With 4 bases removed from V and 0 bases from J, the gap between germline ends came to 19 bases. The CDR3 is 18 amino acids. The CDR3 spells CASSALQGGLYSNQPQHF. The CDR3 region has the DNA TGTGCCAGCAGTGCCTTACAGGGTGGGTTGTATAGCAATCAGCCCCAGCATTTT.

The rearrangement links TRBV6-5 to TRBJ1-2; 9 nucleotides line up with TRBD1. Germline lookup yields CDR1 MNHEY and CDR2 SVGAGI. The junction had 8 bases not matched to a gene; V was cut back by 7 bases and J by 2 bases. This CDR3 has 15 residues. The CDR3 sequence is CASTITGGSNYGYTF. CDR3 DNA sequence: TGTGCCAGCACCATTACAGGGGGCTCGAACTATGGCTACACCTTC.

The chain has TRBV5-1 and TRBJ2-5; 7 bases are shared with TRBD1. V dropped 1 base and J dropped 5; count of bases not matched to a gene: 5. CDR3 length: 14 residues. Germline loops: CDR1 SGHRS, CDR2 YFSETQ. This chain's CDR3 is CASSLTGESETQYF. The CDR3 nucleotides are TGCGCCAGCAGCTTGACAGGGGAAAGTGAGACCCAGTACTTC.

The genes are TRBV18 and TRBJ1-6; the D gene is possibly TRBD1 (5 bases). V was shortened by 4 bases and J by 8 bases, with 9 bases between the two germline ends. The germline CDR1 and CDR2 sequences are KGHSH and LQKENI. CDR3 size: 13 residues. The CDR3 loop reads CASSRDRDSPLHF. As DNA, the CDR3 is TGTGCCAGCTCACGCGACAGAGATTCACCCCTCCACTTT.

The gene calls are TRBV25-1 and TRBJ1-1; perhaps TRBD1 as D (6 bases). CDR3 length: 15 amino acids. Germline CDR1 and CDR2: MGHDK and SYGVNS. The V end lost 1 base, the J end lost 1 base, and 10 bases lay between the germline ends. CDR3 in amino acids: CASSEWGTSNTEAFF. CDR3 coding DNA: TGTGCCAGCAGTGAATGGGGGACATCGAACACTGAAGCTTTCTTT.

V and J are TRBV30 and TRBJ1-2, with no clear D. The CDR3 totals 10 residues. Trimming removed 5 bases from V and 7 bases from J, with 8 bases in between. Germline lookup yields CDR1 GTSNPN and CDR2 SVGIG (reference sequence). Here the CDR3 reads CAWGPGGYTF. The CDR3 coding sequence is TGTGCCTGGGGCCCGGGTGGCTACACCTTC. The full variable domain, rest sourced from reference TRBV30 and TRBJ1-2, is SQTIHQWPATLVQPVGSPLSLECTVEGTSNPNLYWYRQAAGRGLQLLFYSVGIGQISSEVPQNLSASRPQDRQFILSSKKLLLSDSGFYLCAWGPGGYTFGSGTRLTVV.

The chain joins TRBV25-1 to TRBJ2-7, with no clear D. The CDR3 has 14 residues. Germline CDR1 and CDR2: MGHDK and SYGVNS. The ends were cut back, 3 bases at V and 4 bases at J, with 13 bases in the middle. The CDR3 reads CASSDSQLEYEQYF. The CDR3 DNA reads as TGTGCCAGCAGTGACTCCCAACTCGAGTACGAGCAGTACTTC.

CDR3 region: CASSFRGAGETQYF. Here the CDR3 DNA reads TGTGCCAGCAGCTTCAGGGGGGCCGGAGAGACCCAGTACTTC. This sequence joins TRBV7-8 and TRBJ2-5; possibly TRBD1 for D (7 bases). Germline CDR1 reads SGHVS; CDR2 reads FQNEAQ. CDR3 length equals 14 residues. The V and J ends lost 3 bases and 4 bases respectively, with 12 bases between them.